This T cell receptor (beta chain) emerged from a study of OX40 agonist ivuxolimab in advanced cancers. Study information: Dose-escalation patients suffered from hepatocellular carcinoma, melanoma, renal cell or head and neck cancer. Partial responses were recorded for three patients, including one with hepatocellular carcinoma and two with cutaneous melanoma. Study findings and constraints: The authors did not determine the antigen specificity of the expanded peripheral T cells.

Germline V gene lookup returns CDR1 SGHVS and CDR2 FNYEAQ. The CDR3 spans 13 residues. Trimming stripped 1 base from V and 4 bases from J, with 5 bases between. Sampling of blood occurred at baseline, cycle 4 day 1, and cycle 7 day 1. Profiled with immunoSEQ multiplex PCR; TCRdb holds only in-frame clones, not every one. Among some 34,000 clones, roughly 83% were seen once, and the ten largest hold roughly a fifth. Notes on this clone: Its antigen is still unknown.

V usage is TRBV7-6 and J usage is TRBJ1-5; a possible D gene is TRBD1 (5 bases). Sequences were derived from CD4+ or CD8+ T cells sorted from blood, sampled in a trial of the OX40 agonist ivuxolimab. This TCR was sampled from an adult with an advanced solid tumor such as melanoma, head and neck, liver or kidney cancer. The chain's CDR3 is CASSLGQNQPQHF. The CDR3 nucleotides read TGTGCCAGCAGCTTAGGACAGAATCAGCCCCAGCATTTT.